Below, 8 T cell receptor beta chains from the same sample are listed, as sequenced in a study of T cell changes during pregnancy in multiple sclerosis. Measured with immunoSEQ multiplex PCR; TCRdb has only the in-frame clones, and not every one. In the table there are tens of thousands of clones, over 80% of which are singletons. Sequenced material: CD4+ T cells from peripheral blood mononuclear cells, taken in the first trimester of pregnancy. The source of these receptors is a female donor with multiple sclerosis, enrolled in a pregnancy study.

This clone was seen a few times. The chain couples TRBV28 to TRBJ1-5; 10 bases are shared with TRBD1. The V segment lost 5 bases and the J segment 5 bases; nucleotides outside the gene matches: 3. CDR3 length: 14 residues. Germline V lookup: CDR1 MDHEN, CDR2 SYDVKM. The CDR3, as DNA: TGTGCCAGCAGTAAGACAGGGGGCGATCAGCCCCAGCATTTT. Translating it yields CASSKTGGDQPQHF.

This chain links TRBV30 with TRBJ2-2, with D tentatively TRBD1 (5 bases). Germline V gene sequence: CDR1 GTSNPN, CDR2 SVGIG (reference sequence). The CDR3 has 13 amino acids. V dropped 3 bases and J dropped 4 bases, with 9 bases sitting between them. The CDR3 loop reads CAWRPGSTGELFF. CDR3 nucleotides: TGTGCCTGGAGGCCAGGGTCCACCGGGGAGCTGTTTTTT. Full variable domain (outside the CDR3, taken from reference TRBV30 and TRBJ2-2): SQTIHQWPATLVQPVGSPLSLECTVEGTSNPNLYWYRQAAGRGLQLLFYSVGIGQISSEVPQNLSASRPQDRQFILSSKKLLLSDSGFYLCAWRPGSTGELFFGEGSRLTVL.

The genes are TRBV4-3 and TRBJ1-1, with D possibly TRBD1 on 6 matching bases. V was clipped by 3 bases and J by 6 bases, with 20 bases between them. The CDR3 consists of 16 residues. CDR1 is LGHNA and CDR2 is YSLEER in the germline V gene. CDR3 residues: CASSQHAWGQRAEAFF. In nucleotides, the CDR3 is TGCGCCAGCAGCCAGCACGCGTGGGGGCAGAGGGCTGAAGCTTTCTTT.

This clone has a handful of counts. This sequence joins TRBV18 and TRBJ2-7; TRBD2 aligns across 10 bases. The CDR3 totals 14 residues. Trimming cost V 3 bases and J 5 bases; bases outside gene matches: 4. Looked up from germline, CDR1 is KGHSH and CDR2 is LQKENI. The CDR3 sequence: CASSPLAGVNEQYF. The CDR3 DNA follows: TGTGCCAGCTCACCCCTAGCGGGAGTGAACGAGCAGTACTTC. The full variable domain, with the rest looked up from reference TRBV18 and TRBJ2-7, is NAGVMQNPRHLVRRRGQEARLRCSPMKGHSHVYWYRQLPEEGLKFMVYLQKENIIDESGMPKERFSAEFPKEGPSILRIQQVVRGDSAAYFCASSPLAGVNEQYFGPGTRLTVT.

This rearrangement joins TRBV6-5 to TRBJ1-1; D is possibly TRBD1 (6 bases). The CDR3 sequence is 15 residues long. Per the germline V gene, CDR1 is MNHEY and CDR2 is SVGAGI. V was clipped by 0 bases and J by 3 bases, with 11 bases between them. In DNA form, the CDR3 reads TGTGCCAGCAGTTACTCGGCAGGGGTCGACACTGAAGCTTTCTTT. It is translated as CASSYSAGVDTEAFF.

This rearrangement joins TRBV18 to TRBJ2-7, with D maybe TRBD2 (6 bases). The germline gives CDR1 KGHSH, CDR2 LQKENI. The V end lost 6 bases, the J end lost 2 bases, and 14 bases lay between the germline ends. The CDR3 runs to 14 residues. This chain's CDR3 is CASSAGLNTYEQYF. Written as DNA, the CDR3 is TGTGCCAGCTCCGCGGGACTCAACACCTACGAGCAGTACTTC.

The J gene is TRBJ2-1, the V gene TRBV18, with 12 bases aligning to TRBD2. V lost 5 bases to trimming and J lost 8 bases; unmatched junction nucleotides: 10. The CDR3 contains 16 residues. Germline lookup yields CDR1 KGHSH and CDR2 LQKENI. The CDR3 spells CASSLSTSGSGDEQFF. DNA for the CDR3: TGTGCCAGCTCATTATCGACTAGCGGGAGCGGGGATGAGCAGTTCTTC.

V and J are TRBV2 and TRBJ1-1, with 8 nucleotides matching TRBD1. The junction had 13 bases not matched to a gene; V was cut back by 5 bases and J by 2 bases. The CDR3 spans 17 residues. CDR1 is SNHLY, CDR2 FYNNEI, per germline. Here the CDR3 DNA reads TGTGCCAGCAGTATTAAAGACAGGGGAATTCGTAACACTGAAGCTTTCTTT. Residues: CASSIKDRGIRNTEAFF. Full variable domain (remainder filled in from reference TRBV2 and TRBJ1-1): EPEVTQTPSHQVTQMGQEVILRCVPISNHLYFYWYRQILGQKVEFLVSFYNNEISEKSEIFDDQFSVERPDGSNFTLKIRSTKLEDSAMYFCASSIKDRGIRNTEAFFGQGTRLTVV.